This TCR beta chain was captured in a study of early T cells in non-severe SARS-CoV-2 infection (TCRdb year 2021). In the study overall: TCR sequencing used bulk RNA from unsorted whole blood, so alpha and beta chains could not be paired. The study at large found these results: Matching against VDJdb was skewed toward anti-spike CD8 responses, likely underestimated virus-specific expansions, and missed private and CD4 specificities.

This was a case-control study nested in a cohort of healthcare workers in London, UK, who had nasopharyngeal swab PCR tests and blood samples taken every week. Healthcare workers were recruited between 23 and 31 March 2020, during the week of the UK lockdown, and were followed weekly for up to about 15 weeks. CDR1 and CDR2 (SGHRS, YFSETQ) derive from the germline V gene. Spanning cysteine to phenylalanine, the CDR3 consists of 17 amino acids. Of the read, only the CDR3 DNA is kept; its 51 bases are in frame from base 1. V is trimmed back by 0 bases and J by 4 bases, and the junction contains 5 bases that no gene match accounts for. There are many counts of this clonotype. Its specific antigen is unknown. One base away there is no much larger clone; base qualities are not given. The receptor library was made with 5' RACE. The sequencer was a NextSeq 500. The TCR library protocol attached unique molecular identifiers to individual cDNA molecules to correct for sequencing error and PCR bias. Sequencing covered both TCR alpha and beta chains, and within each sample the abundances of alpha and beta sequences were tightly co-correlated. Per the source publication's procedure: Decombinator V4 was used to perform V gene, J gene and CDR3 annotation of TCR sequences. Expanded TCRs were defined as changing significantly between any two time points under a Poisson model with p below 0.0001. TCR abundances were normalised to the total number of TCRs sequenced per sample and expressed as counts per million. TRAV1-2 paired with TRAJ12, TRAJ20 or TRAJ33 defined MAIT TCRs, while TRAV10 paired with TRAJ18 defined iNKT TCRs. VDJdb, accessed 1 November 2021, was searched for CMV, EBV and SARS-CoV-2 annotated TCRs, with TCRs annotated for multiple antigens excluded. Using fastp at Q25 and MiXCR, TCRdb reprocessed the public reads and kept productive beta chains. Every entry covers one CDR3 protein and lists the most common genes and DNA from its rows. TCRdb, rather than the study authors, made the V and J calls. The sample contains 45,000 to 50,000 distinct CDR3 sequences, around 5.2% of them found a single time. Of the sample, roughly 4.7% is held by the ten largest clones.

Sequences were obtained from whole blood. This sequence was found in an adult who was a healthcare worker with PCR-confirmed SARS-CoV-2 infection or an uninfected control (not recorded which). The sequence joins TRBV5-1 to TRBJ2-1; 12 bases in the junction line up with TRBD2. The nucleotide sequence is TGCGCCAGCAGCTTGGGACTAGCGGGAGTTAGGTACAATGAGCAGTTCTTC. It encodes CASSLGLAGVRYNEQFF.